This TCR beta chain was identified during a study of cytomegalovirus exposure and HLA in healthy donors. This clone was found a few times. From germline, CDR1 is LNHDA and CDR2 SQIVND (reference sequence). This CDR3 is built from 13 residues. V lost 7 bases and J 7 bases, leaving 14 bases between the germline ends. Clones were read by immunoSEQ multiplex PCR, and TCRdb kept only the in-frame ones, dropping some. The table shows about 240,000 clones, with just under 90% occurring only once. Donors came from a validation cohort of about 110 subjects, distinct from the first 666-subject cohort. Sequencing used PBMCs. The clonotype comes from a man younger than 30 in good health and CMV-seronegative. This sequence joins TRBV19 and TRBJ1-5; tentative D call: TRBD1 (5 bases). The CDR3 region is CASNAGRDQPQHF. In DNA, the CDR3 is TGTGCCAGTAATGCGGGACGTGACCAGCCCCAGCATTTT.